These 9 T cell receptor beta chains share one sample of origin, sequenced in a study of T-cell memory formation after mild COVID-19. TCRdb reprocessed the 5' RACE reads via MiXCR and lists one record per CDR3 protein. The sample lists 550,000 to 600,000 distinct CDR3 sequences, 17% occurring once. The source material was PBMCs or a T cell subset sorted from them (not recorded which). The receptors originated from an adult woman who had mild COVID-19 (a few samples of this study predate the infection). Cell type and time point are not known.

The gene calls are TRBV12-3 or TRBV12-4 and TRBJ2-7, with TRBD1 matching over 7 bases. Trimming at V came to 8 bases and at J to 9 bases, leaving 13 bases not matched to a gene. The CDR3 runs 13 residues. The CDR3 region is CASQNGQALRQYF. The CDR3 DNA follows: TGTGCCAGCCAAAACGGACAGGCCCTAAGGCAGTACTTC.

This clonotype was counted a few times. The V call is TRBV2, the J call TRBJ2-7; D is possibly TRBD1 or TRBD2 (6 bases each). The CDR3 has 18 residues. Trimming left V 2 bases short and J 1 base short, with 21 bases between. Germline CDR1 is SNHLY and CDR2 is FYNNEI. CDR3 protein: CASSEREGGQLPSYEQYF. The CDR3 DNA follows: TGTGCCAGCAGTGAAAGGGAAGGGGGGCAGCTGCCTTCCTACGAGCAGTACTTC.

This clonotype occurred a few times. J is TRBJ2-1 and V is TRBV20-1, with a weak D call TRBD1 (6 bases). This CDR3 comprises 14 residues. Trimming shortened V by 6 bases and J by 5 bases, and 17 bases separated the two germline ends. CDR1 is DFQATT, CDR2 SNEGSKA, per germline (reference sequence). The CDR3 region is CSALRRGRDNEQFF. The DNA for the CDR3 is TGCAGTGCCTTGCGCAGGGGAAGAGACAATGAGCAGTTCTTC.

This clonotype was found many times. The rearrangement uses TRBV5-1 and TRBJ2-5; tentatively, D is TRBD2 (5 bases). Deletions cut 0 bases from V and 1 base from J, with 7 bases between. Germline V gene data show CDR1 as SGHRS and CDR2 as YFSETQ. CDR3 length: 14 amino acids. CDR3 in amino acids: CASSLAGIQETQYF. The CDR3 bases are TGCGCCAGCAGCTTGGCGGGGATCCAAGAGACCCAGTACTTC.

The CDR3 is CASGLGENYGYTF. CDR3 sequence (DNA): TGCGCCAGCGGTCTTGGGGAGAACTATGGCTACACCTTC. V gene TRBV5-1 combines with J gene TRBJ1-2; D remains unclear. V was cut by 7 bases and J by 2 bases, with 12 bases left in between. CDR1 SGHRS and CDR2 YFSETQ come from the germline V gene. This CDR3 region has 13 residues.

J is TRBJ2-1 and V is TRBV28, with 7 bases aligning to TRBD1. From germline, CDR1 is MDHEN and CDR2 SYDVKM. Germline trimming cut 7 bases from V and 9 bases from J; bases unmatched to any gene: 9. The CDR3 sequence is 13 residues long. The CDR3 sequence: CASNPTGMGEQFF. CDR3 DNA: TGTGCCAGCAACCCGACAGGGATGGGTGAGCAGTTCTTC.

The chain has TRBV20-1 and TRBJ1-5; D is possibly TRBD1 (6 bases). The CDR3 has 15 residues. CDR1 and CDR2 from the germline V gene are DFQATT and SNEGSKA (reference sequence). Trimming took off 3 bases at V and 7 bases at J, with 19 bases between the two ends. Here the CDR3 DNA reads TGCAGTGCTAGGATTCTTGGGGGGCTCGGACAGCCCCAGCATTTT. Protein sequence: CSARILGGLGQPQHF.

The J gene is TRBJ2-3, the V gene TRBV29-1; D call uncertain. Trimming pared 7 bases from V and 2 bases from J, leaving 10 bases between. CDR3 length: 12 residues. Germline lookup yields CDR1 SQVTM and CDR2 ANQGSEA. CDR3 nucleotide sequence: TGCAGCGCCTTGTGGGACACAGATACGCAGTATTTT. As protein: CSALWDTDTQYF.

This clonotype was seen a few times. This chain links TRBV7-9 with TRBJ1-1; D unresolved. V was cut by 4 bases and J by 3 bases, with 9 bases left in between. The CDR3 loop spans 13 amino acids. Looked up from germline, CDR1 is SEHNR and CDR2 is FQNEAQ (reference sequence). For the CDR3, the DNA is TGTGCCAGCAGCTCCTTCGGGGACACTGAAGCTTTCTTT. This gives the protein CASSSFGDTEAFF.